Below, 22 T cell receptor beta chains from the same sample are listed, as sequenced in a study of blood T cell dynamics during melanoma immunotherapy. This table comes from immunoSEQ multiplex PCR, and its TCRdb copy is limited to in-frame clones, with some not included. The sample consists of about 11,000 clones, over 70% of them appearing once. Documented time point: week 3, after first cycle of checkpoint inhibitor. Sequencing was performed on blood, taken from a patient treated with checkpoint blockade. All receptors come from a human donor with melanoma.

J is TRBJ2-5 and V is TRBV5-4, with 9 positions matching TRBD1. V was clipped by 4 bases and J by 2 bases; unmatched bases: 6. CDR3 length: 15 residues. The germline V gene has CDR1 SGHNT and CDR2 YYREEE (reference sequence). CDR3 region: CASSLSGTGQETQYF. The CDR3 DNA reads as TGTGCCAGCAGCCTATCCGGGACAGGGCAAGAGACCCAGTACTTC.

The chain employs TRBV7-2 and TRBJ2-3, with 8 bases aligning to TRBD1. Trimming removed 5 bases from V and 1 base from J; junction bases left unmatched: 5. The CDR3 has 15 residues. Germline assignment: CDR1 SGHTA and CDR2 FQGNSA. The CDR3 bases are TGTGCCAGCAGCCCCGACAGGGGAGGCACAGATACGCAGTATTTT. Translating gives CASSPDRGGTDTQYF.

The V gene is TRBV4-1, the J gene TRBJ2-5; weak D call: TRBD1 (5 bases). The V and J ends lost 1 base and 2 bases respectively, with 11 bases between them. CDR3 length: 15 residues. In germline, CDR1 is MGHRA, CDR2 YSYEKL. CDR3 loop: CASSQGTKGQETQYF. In nucleotides, the CDR3 is TGCGCCAGCAGCCAAGGGACCAAGGGGCAAGAGACCCAGTACTTC.

This clone was recorded only once. CDR3 in DNA: TGTGCCAGCTCACCCGGGACAGGGATGAACACTGAAGCTTTCTTT. As protein: CASSPGTGMNTEAFF. The chain uses TRBV18 and TRBJ1-1; 9 nucleotides match TRBD1. This CDR3 spans 15 amino acids. Germline-derived CDR1 and CDR2 are KGHSH and LQKENI. The junction had 2 bases not matched to a gene; V was cut back by 3 bases and J by 0 bases. The entire variable domain, with the rest obtained from reference TRBV18 and TRBJ1-1, is as follows: NAGVMQNPRHLVRRRGQEARLRCSPMKGHSHVYWYRQLPEEGLKFMVYLQKENIIDESGMPKERFSAEFPKEGPSILRIQQVVRGDSAAYFCASSPGTGMNTEAFFGQGTRLTVV.

This chain uses TRBV19 with TRBJ1-6; D is perhaps TRBD1 (6 bases). The V gene's germline CDR1 is LNHDA and CDR2 SQIVND (reference sequence). This CDR3 has 15 residues. Trimming removed 5 bases at V and 8 bases at J, with 16 bases between. CDR3 bases: TGTGCCAGTAGTTTCAATATGGGGGCCGATTCACCCCTCCACTTT. This gives the protein CASSFNMGADSPLHF.

The chain couples TRBV7-9 to TRBJ2-1, with D perhaps TRBD1 (6 bases). Germline CDR1 reads SEHNR; CDR2 reads FQNEAQ (reference sequence). The CDR3 consists of 15 residues. V lost 1 base, J lost 4 bases, and 11 bases lay in between. Written as DNA, the CDR3 is TGTGCCAGCAGCTTAGTAGGGGGACCGTACAATGAGCAGTTCTTC. This translates into CASSLVGGPYNEQFF.

The V gene is TRBV5-5, the J gene TRBJ1-4; D might be TRBD1 (5 bases). V was trimmed by 3 bases and J by 8 bases, leaving 14 bases between them. In germline, CDR1 is SGHKS, CDR2 YYEKEE (reference sequence). This CDR3 spans 14 amino acids. CDR3 protein: CASSWDPRQEKLFF. The CDR3 DNA reads as TGTGCCAGCAGCTGGGACCCAAGGCAGGAAAAACTGTTTTTT.

This chain connects TRBV19 to TRBJ1-1; 11 positions match TRBD1. CDR3 length: 17 residues. CDR1 and CDR2 (germline): LNHDA, SQIVND (reference sequence). V was clipped by 5 bases and J by 4 bases; unmatched bases: 12. The CDR3 sequence is CASSGVRTGGRGTEAFF. The CDR3 region has the DNA TGTGCCAGTAGTGGAGTTCGGACAGGGGGCCGGGGCACTGAAGCTTTCTTT.

The chain carries TRBV11-1 and TRBJ2-5; the D gene is possibly TRBD1 (6 bases). Germline lookup yields CDR1 SGHAT and CDR2 FQDESV (reference sequence). This CDR3 comprises 13 residues. Trimming removed 1 base at V and 6 bases at J, with 9 bases between. CDR3 coding DNA: TGTGCCAGCAGCTTAGACAGGGCCAAGACCCAGTACTTC. Amino acid sequence: CASSLDRAKTQYF.

The chain combines TRBV7-9 with TRBJ1-1; a possible D gene is TRBD1 (6 bases). V lost 1 base, J lost 2 bases, and 8 bases lay in between. The CDR3 has 14 amino acids. CDR1 is SEHNR, CDR2 FQNEAQ, per germline (reference sequence). The CDR3: CASSLGGGNTEAFF. Here the CDR3 DNA reads TGTGCCAGCAGCTTAGGAGGGGGTAACACTGAAGCTTTCTTT.

The rearrangement joins TRBV9 to TRBJ2-1; TRBD2 might be the D (7 bases). The germline CDR1 and CDR2 sequences are SGDLS and YYNGEE. With 3 bases removed from V and 1 base from J, the gap between germline ends came to 29 bases. The CDR3 is 21 amino acids. The CDR3 sequence is CASSAPFSPLGGGLSYNEQFF. The CDR3 DNA sequence: TGTGCCAGCAGCGCCCCGTTTTCCCCCTTAGGGGGGGGGCTGTCCTACAATGAGCAGTTCTTC.

This rearrangement joins TRBV6-1 to TRBJ1-5; a weak D match, TRBD1 (5 bases). From germline, CDR1 is MNHNS and CDR2 SASEGT. The CDR3 runs 15 residues. Trimming pared 2 bases from V and 4 bases from J, leaving 12 bases between. The CDR3 spells CASSELRAPNQPQHF. CDR3 coding DNA: TGTGCCAGCAGTGAACTCAGGGCCCCGAATCAGCCCCAGCATTTT.

V gene TRBV18 combines with J gene TRBJ1-5, with 7 bases identical to TRBD1. Trimming cost V 6 bases and J 4 bases; bases outside gene matches: 6. In germline, CDR1 is KGHSH, CDR2 LQKENI. CDR3 length equals 14 residues. In DNA, the CDR3 is TGTGCCAGCTCCGAGGGACAGCAAAATCAGCCCCAGCATTTT. Protein product: CASSEGQQNQPQHF.

The V and J genes are TRBV6-5 and TRBJ1-6, with 8 bases aligning to TRBD1. Germline loops: CDR1 MNHEY, CDR2 SVGAGI. The CDR3 is made up of 15 amino acids. V lost 6 bases and J lost 3; bases outside the gene matches: 4. The chain's CDR3 is CASSRDRGYNSPLHF. Written as DNA, the CDR3 is TGTGCCAGCAGCCGCGACAGGGGCTATAATTCACCCCTCCACTTT.

The rearrangement joins TRBV19 to TRBJ1-4; D remains unclear. This CDR3 comprises 15 residues. Trimming left V 6 bases short and J 3 bases short, with 14 bases between. Germline CDR1 LNHDA, CDR2 SQIVND (reference sequence). Here the CDR3 DNA reads TGTGCCAGTAGCCGAGGGAGACTGTCTAATGAAAAACTGTTTTTT. Protein: CASSRGRLSNEKLFF.

This rearrangement joins TRBV6-6 to TRBJ1-3; D is unclear. Germline CDR1 reads MNHNY; CDR2 reads SVGAGI (reference sequence). Deletions cut 6 bases from V and 2 bases from J, with 11 bases between. The CDR3 consists of 14 residues. The CDR3 region is CASSLHDAGNTIYF. In DNA form, the CDR3 reads TGTGCCAGCAGCCTTCATGACGCTGGAAACACCATATATTTT.

The genes are TRBV27 and TRBJ1-5; a weak D match, TRBD1 (6 bases). The germline V gene encodes CDR1 MNHEY and CDR2 SMNVEV (reference sequence). This CDR3 spans 15 amino acids. The V end lost 6 bases, the J end lost 1 base, and 13 bases lay between the germline ends. CDR3 DNA: TGTGCCAGCAGAAGGGGGGGCGGCAGCAATCAGCCCCAGCATTTT. Its translation is CASRRGGGSNQPQHF.

Remarks on this clone: Sequence at one end of the junction differs from germline and may be a read error. The chain combines TRBV7-7 with TRBJ2-1; 7 nucleotides line up with TRBD2. CDR3 length: 17 amino acids. The V gene's germline CDR1 is SSHAT and CDR2 FNYEAQ (reference sequence). CDR3 in DNA: TGTGCTAGCAGCTTAGATCTTGGCGGGAGCGGAGGGAATGAGCAGTTCTTC. This translates into CASSLDLGGSGGNEQFF.

The rearrangement joins TRBV21-1 to TRBJ2-7; TRBD2 reflects the table's D call only, with no check against the DNA. TRBV21-1 is described as a pseudogene. This CDR3 region has 11 residues. The CDR3 region has the DNA TGTGCCAGCAGCAACGGGTACGAGCAGTACTTC. This translates into CASSNGYEQYF.

In this sample, this clone turned up once. The gene calls are TRBV6-1 and TRBJ1-2, with a possible D match to TRBD1 (6 bases). The germline V and J ends were trimmed by 4 bases and 8 bases, with 20 bases remaining between them. This CDR3 contains 15 residues. In germline, CDR1 is MNHNS, CDR2 SASEGT. As DNA, the CDR3 is TGTGCCAGCAGTGCGCGGGACACCTACTCTCCGGGCTACACCTTC. Residues: CASSARDTYSPGYTF.

The rearrangement links TRBV9 to TRBJ2-5; either TRBD1 or TRBD2 may supply D (5 bases each). The germline V and J ends were trimmed by 4 bases and 2 bases, with 12 bases remaining between them. CDR1 and CDR2 (germline): SGDLS, YYNGEE. The CDR3 sequence is 14 residues long. CDR3 DNA: TGTGCCAGCAGCCCTCAGGGACGGCAAGAGACCCAGTACTTC. This gives the protein CASSPQGRQETQYF.

The V call is TRBV12-5, the J call TRBJ2-7, with D possibly being TRBD1 (6 bases). The germline V and J ends were trimmed by 4 bases and 0 bases, with 16 bases remaining between them. The CDR3 length is 16 residues. The germline gives CDR1 LGHNT, CDR2 FRNRAP. For the CDR3, the DNA is TGTGCTAGTGGTTGGGAATGGGGGCAAAGCTCCTACGAGCAGTACGTC. The encoded protein is CASGWEWGQSSYEQYV.